This T cell receptor beta chain was identified during a study of molecular identifiers for immune sequencing clone quantification. Previously described methods and listed TCR primers were employed for the bulk TCR libraries. One entry per CDR3 protein results from TCRdb running MiXCR on the PCR reads. The sample yields about 100,000 distinct CDR3 sequences, 21% seen once. The count of this clonotype is one. A much larger clonotype is one base distant, so this may be a read error. With 5 bases removed from V and 2 bases from J, the gap between germline ends came to 13 bases. The length of the CDR3 is 15 residues. Looked up from germline, CDR1 is SGHVS and CDR2 is FNYEAQ.

The origin of this receptor is a human donor in good health. Some libraries in this study had Jurkat cell RNA spiked in. The sample taken for sequencing was naive CD8+ T cells from blood, with Jurkat cell RNA spiked in. The subset is: FACS-sorted CD8+CD4-CCR7+CD45RA+ naive T cells. The rearrangement joins TRBV7-6 to TRBJ1-5; D is possibly TRBD1 (5 bases). CDR3: CASSAGRGGNQPQHF. The CDR3 DNA follows: TGTGCCAGCAGCGCGGGACGGGGAGGCAATCAGCCCCAGCATTTT.